A selection of T cell receptor beta chains follows, all from one sample in a study of T cells in Graves' hyperthyroidism and ophthalmopathy. TCRdb ran MiXCR on the multiplex PCR reads and lists one entry per CDR3 protein. Of around 560,000 distinct CDR3 sequences in the sample, approximately 15% are singletons; the top ten hold approximately 20%. The sample comprised blood. These receptors all come from a woman under 30 with Graves' hyperthyroidism. Both conserved end residues are part of each CDR3. The D gene is left open where the match is weak. Only part of the rows carry a size: once, few, many, or a class if the clone is expanded.

NA,TRBJ1-2,TRBV12-3/TRBV12-4,NA,TGTGCCAGCAGTTTAGTTGCAGCGTATGGCTACACCTTC,CASSLVAAYGYTF
many,TRBJ2-5,TRBV6-1,TRBD2,TGTGCCAGCATTAGACTAGCGGGAGTGGAGACCCAGTACTTC,CASIRLAGVETQYF
NA,TRBJ2-7,TRBV6-2/TRBV6-3,NA,TGTGCCAGCCGTTCAGCCCCCTACGAGCAGTACTTC,CASRSAPYEQYF
NA,TRBJ1-6,TRBV5-4,TRBD1,TGTGCCAGCAGCCTCCCGACAGGGGAGAATTCACCCCTCCACTTT,CASSLPTGENSPLHF
NA,TRBJ2-2,TRBV6-1,TRBD1,TGTGCCAGCAGCCTTAACAGGGGAGTGGGGCTGTTTTTT,CASSLNRGVGLFF
many,TRBJ2-3,TRBV30,NA,TGTGCCTGGAGGGGGACGGGGGATACGCAGTATTTT,CAWRGTGDTQYF
NA,TRBJ2-2,TRBV24-1,NA,TGTGCCACCAGTGATTTGTTACAGGGAGACACCGGGGAGCTGTTTTTT,CATSDLLQGDTGELFF
NA,TRBJ1-4,TRBV15,TRBD1,TGTGCCACCAGCAGCTTATTAGGGGGCGCGAATGAAAAACTGTTTTTT,CATSSLLGGANEKLFF
many,TRBJ2-2,TRBV6-1,NA,TGTGCCAGCCGTCAGTCGGGACTGCACACCGGGGAGCTGTTTTTT,CASRQSGLHTGELFF
NA,TRBJ1-2,TRBV27,NA,TGTGCCAGCAGTTTACAGTGGCATGGCTACACCTTC,CASSLQWHGYTF
NA,TRBJ1-5,TRBV6-2/TRBV6-3,NA,TGTGCCAGCGGCAGAAATGCACCCCAGCATTTT,CASGRNAPQHF
NA,TRBJ1-1,TRBV6-1,NA,TGTGCCAGCAGTGAGTCTTGGCGATCCGGGAGAATAAGCACTGAAGCTTTCTTT,CASSESWRSGRISTEAFF
many,TRBJ2-5,TRBV12-3/TRBV12-4,TRBD2,TGTGCCAGCAGTTTAGCGGGTTTGCTAGCGGGGCAAGAGACCCAGTACTTC,CASSLAGLLAGQETQYF
many,TRBJ1-6,TRBV10-3,NA,TGTGCCATCAGTGAGTCGGAGAGATCGTTCTATAATTCACCCCTCCACTTT,CAISESERSFYNSPLHF
NA,TRBJ2-7,TRBV2,TRBD2,TGTGCCAGCAGGCCGGGACTAGCGTGGGAGCAGTACTTC,CASRPGLAWEQYF
few,TRBJ2-5,TRBV20-1,TRBD2,TGCAGTGCTCCCGACTTGAGCGGGGGGACGGGGGAGACCCAGTACTTC,CSAPDLSGGTGETQYF
many,TRBJ2-5,TRBV10-2,TRBD2,TGCGCCAGCAGAGGGAGCGGGAGGGAGCAAGAGACCCAGTACTTC,CASRGSGREQETQYF
many,TRBJ2-1,TRBV11-2,NA,TGTGCCAGCAGCTTCCCGGGGACCCAACGGAGGCAGTTCTTC,CASSFPGTQRRQFF
few,TRBJ2-7,TRBV28,TRBD1,TGTGCCAGCGAAGGGGGACAGGGGGCGTTGGAGCAGTACTTC,CASEGGQGALEQYF
many,TRBJ2-2,TRBV11-2,TRBD2,TGTGCCAGCAGACAGATAGCGGGAGTGAACACCGGGGAGCTGTTTTTT,CASRQIAGVNTGELFF
many,TRBJ2-7,TRBV5-8,NA,TGTGCCAGCAGCTGGGAGAAGGGGGCCTACGAGCAGTACTTC,CASSWEKGAYEQYF
NA,TRBJ2-2,TRBV11-3,NA,TGTGCCAGCAGCTCGTTTAGAGGGGCTAGTGCCGGGGAGCTGTTTTTT,CASSSFRGASAGELFF
many,TRBJ1-2,TRBV12-3/TRBV12-4,TRBD1,TGTGCCAGCAATTCGGGACAGAGAAACTATGGCTACACCTTC,CASNSGQRNYGYTF
NA,TRBJ2-1,TRBV7-2,NA,TGTGCCAGCAGCTTAGCGCCAAGGGACACCTACAATGAGCAGTTCTTC,CASSLAPRDTYNEQFF
many,TRBJ2-5,TRBV10-3,TRBD2,TGTGCCATCAGGATTAGCGGGAGTGCGGAGACCCAGTACTTC,CAIRISGSAETQYF
many,TRBJ1-2,TRBV5-5,NA,TGTGCCAGCAGCCCCACATACTTCAGGGGTTCTAACTATGGCTACACCTTC,CASSPTYFRGSNYGYTF
many,TRBJ2-1,TRBV20-1,NA,TGCAGTGCTAGAAGGCGGTATGAGGAGCGGACCAGATCCTACAATGAGCAGTTCTTC,CSARRRYEERTRSYNEQFF
few,TRBJ1-2,TRBV19,TRBD1,TGTGCCAGTAGCGGACAGGCAAGCCTCAATTATGGCTACACCTTC,CASSGQASLNYGYTF
NA,TRBJ2-1,TRBV9,TRBD1,TGTGCCAGCAGCGTAGGTGCCGGGACAGGGAGAAATGAGCAGTTCTTC,CASSVGAGTGRNEQFF
NA,TRBJ1-2,TRBV5-8,TRBD1,TGTGCCAGCAGCCCCCTAGACAGGGGCTATGGCTACACCTTC,CASSPLDRGYGYTF
many,TRBJ2-5,TRBV2,TRBD2,TGTGCCAGCAGTGGGCGACTAGCGGAGACCCAGTACTTC,CASSGRLAETQYF
NA,TRBJ1-2,TRBV12-3/TRBV12-4,NA,TGTGCCAGCTCATACAGCTTCTATGGCTACACCTTC,CASSYSFYGYTF
many,TRBJ2-2,TRBV2,NA,TGTGCCAGCAGTGAGATCCGGCACACCGGGGAGCTGTTTTTT,CASSEIRHTGELFF
NA,TRBJ2-1,TRBV12-5,TRBD2,TGTGCTAGTGGTTTGGTAGGCGGCGGGAGCTCCTACAATGAGCAGTTCTTC,CASGLVGGGSSYNEQFF
many,TRBJ1-5,TRBV11-2,TRBD1,TGTGCCAGCAGCCTCGGGACAGCTTTTGATCAGCCCCAGCATTTT,CASSLGTAFDQPQHF
many,TRBJ1-1,TRBV4-3,NA,TGCGCCAGCACCCTCGGGGCAGGGGAGTTTGAAGCTTTCTTT,CASTLGAGEFEAFF
many,TRBJ2-3,TRBV7-6,NA,TGTGCCAGCAGCTTATCGAGGCCCCAGAGGCCGGGCAGACGGAACAAAGATACGCAGTATTTT,CASSLSRPQRPGRRNKDTQYF
many,TRBJ2-7,TRBV28,TRBD1,TGTGCCAGCAAGGGACAGGATTACGAGCAGTACTTC,CASKGQDYEQYF
many,TRBJ1-3,TRBV6-1,NA,TGTGCCAGCAGTGCCCCACCCAGCTCTGGAAACACCATATATTTT,CASSAPPSSGNTIYF
many,TRBJ1-5,TRBV12-3/TRBV12-4,TRBD1,TGTGCCAGCAGTTTACACAGGGGGGTGGTTCAGCCCCAGCATTTT,CASSLHRGVVQPQHF
many,TRBJ2-1,TRBV30,NA,TGTGCCTGGAGTCCCGGGAGAAATGAGCAGTTCTTC,CAWSPGRNEQFF
few,TRBJ1-2,TRBV7-2,TRBD1,TGTGCCAGCAGCTACACAGGGGGGTTTCATTACACCTTC,CASSYTGGFHYTF
NA,TRBJ1-4,TRBV11-2,NA,TGTGCCAGCAGCTCGGGACGGGGACTAAGGTCGCCGCGGTCAACTAATGAAAAACTGTTTTTT,CASSSGRGLRSPRSTNEKLFF
many,TRBJ1-2,TRBV2,NA,TGTGCCAGCAGGGCGGCAGCTAACTATGGCTACACCTTC,CASRAAANYGYTF
NA,TRBJ1-1,TRBV2,NA,TGTGCCAGCAAGGGGGGCCCTAGGAGATTCACTGAAGCTTTCTTT,CASKGGPRRFTEAFF
NA,TRBJ2-7,TRBV27,TRBD1,TGTGCCAGGAGCCGCACCGGGACAGGGGGCAACGAGCAGTACTTC,CARSRTGTGGNEQYF
many,TRBJ2-3,TRBV11-3,TRBD2,TGTGCCAGCAGCCCACTAGCGGGGACAGCAGATACGCAGTATTTT,CASSPLAGTADTQYF
many,TRBJ1-4,TRBV3-1,TRBD1,TGTGCCAGCAGCCCAGGGGGTCGGGAAAAACTGTTTTTT,CASSPGGREKLFF
NA,TRBJ2-5,TRBV24-1,NA,TGTGCCACCAGTAAAGGGCGTCAAGAGACCCAGTACTTC,CATSKGRQETQYF
NA,TRBJ2-5,TRBV7-6,TRBD2,TGTGCCAGCAGCTTCCCCCTTTCCGAGCGGGGGCGGGAGACCCAGTACTTC,CASSFPLSERGRETQYF
few,TRBJ2-2,TRBV6-1,NA,TGTGCCAGCAGGCAGAACCCGAACACCGGGGAGCTGTTTTTT,CASRQNPNTGELFF
NA,TRBJ1-1,TRBV6-1,NA,TGTGCCAGCAGTTACACTGATGAAGCTTTCTTT,CASSYTDEAFF